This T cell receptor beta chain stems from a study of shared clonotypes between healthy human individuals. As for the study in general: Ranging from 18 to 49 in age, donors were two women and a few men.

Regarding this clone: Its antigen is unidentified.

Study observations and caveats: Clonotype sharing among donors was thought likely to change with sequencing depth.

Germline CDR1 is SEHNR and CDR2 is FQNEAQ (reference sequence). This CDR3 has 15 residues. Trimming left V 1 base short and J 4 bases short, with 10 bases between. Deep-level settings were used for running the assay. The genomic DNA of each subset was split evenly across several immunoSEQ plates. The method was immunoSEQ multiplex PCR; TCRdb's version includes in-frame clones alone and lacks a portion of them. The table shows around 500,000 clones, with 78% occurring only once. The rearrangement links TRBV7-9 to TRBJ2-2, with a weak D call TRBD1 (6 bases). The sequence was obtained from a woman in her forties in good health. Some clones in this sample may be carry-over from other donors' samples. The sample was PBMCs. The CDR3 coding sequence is TGTGCCAGCAGCTTAGGAGGGGGTCCCACCGGGGAGCTGTTTTTT. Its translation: CASSLGGGPTGELFF.